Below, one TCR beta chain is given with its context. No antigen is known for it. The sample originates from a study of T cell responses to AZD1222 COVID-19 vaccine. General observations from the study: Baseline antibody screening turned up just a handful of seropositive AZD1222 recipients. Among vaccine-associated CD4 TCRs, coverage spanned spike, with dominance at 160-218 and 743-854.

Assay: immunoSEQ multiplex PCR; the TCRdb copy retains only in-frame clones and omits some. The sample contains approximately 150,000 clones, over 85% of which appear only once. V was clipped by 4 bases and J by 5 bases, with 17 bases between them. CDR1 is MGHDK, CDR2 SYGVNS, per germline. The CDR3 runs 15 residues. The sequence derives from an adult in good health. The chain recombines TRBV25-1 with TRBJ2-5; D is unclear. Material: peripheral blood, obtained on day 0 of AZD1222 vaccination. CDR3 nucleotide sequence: TGTGCCAGCAGTGGGACCGACCCCCGTGGGGAGACCCAGTACTTC. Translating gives CASSGTDPRGETQYF.